A selection of T cell receptor beta chains follows, all from one sample in a study of PD-1 blockade in classical Hodgkin lymphoma. The data were produced by immunoSEQ multiplex PCR, yet TCRdb's version contains in-frame clones alone and is incomplete. The sample lists 90,000 to 100,000 clones, around 80% occurring once. The sample in question was peripheral blood mononuclear cells (PBMCs), obtained before the fourth cycle of nivolumab. Receptor source: a human donor with classical Hodgkin lymphoma. CDR3s include the opening cysteine and the closing phenylalanine or tryptophan. Fields, in order: CDR3 protein, CDR3 DNA, clone size, J gene, D gene, V gene. A D gene is named only where the DNA matches it firmly. Not every row has a clone size; where given, it reads once, few, many or a size class.

CDR3: CASSISGSGDTQYF; DNA: TGTGCCAGTAGTATTTCGGGCTCGGGCGATACGCAGTATTTT; size: .; J: TRBJ2-3; D: .; V: TRBV19
CDR3: CASSLLLLTSGSSNEQFF; DNA: TGTGCCAGCAGCCTTCTCCTCCTGACTAGCGGGAGTTCGAATGAGCAGTTCTTC; size: .; J: TRBJ2-1; D: TRBD2; V: TRBV4-2
CDR3: CASSQVFVGKPTYEQYF; DNA: TGCGCCAGCAGTCAAGTGTTCGTGGGGAAACCTACTTACGAGCAGTACTTC; size: .; J: TRBJ2-7; D: .; V: TRBV23-1
CDR3: CASSPRDDTEAFF; DNA: TGTGCCAGCTCACCCCGGGACGACACTGAAGCTTTCTTT; size: .; J: TRBJ1-1; D: .; V: TRBV18
CDR3: CASSPGGGGPDNEQFF; DNA: TGTGCCAGCAGCCCCGGAGGGGGGGGCCCCGACAATGAGCAGTTCTTC; size: .; J: TRBJ2-1; D: .; V: TRBV5-4
CDR3: CASSMGTSNEQFF; DNA: TGCGCCAGCAGCATGGGGACTTCAAATGAGCAGTTCTTC; size: .; J: TRBJ2-1; D: .; V: TRBV5-1
CDR3: CASSTQGDQETQYF; DNA: TGTGCCAGTAGTACTCAGGGAGACCAAGAGACCCAGTACTTC; size: once; J: TRBJ2-5; D: .; V: TRBV19
CDR3: CASSLTGGMYGETQYF; DNA: TGTGCCAGCAGCCTAACAGGGGGCATGTATGGAGAGACCCAGTACTTC; size: .; J: TRBJ2-5; D: TRBD1; V: TRBV14
CDR3: CASSASELQETQYF; DNA: TGTGCCAGCAGTGCCTCAGAGTTACAAGAGACCCAGTACTTC; size: .; J: TRBJ2-5; D: .; V: TRBV2
CDR3: CASSFSGGFDEQFF; DNA: TGTGCCAGCAGCTTTAGCGGAGGGTTTGATGAGCAGTTCTTC; size: once; J: TRBJ2-1; D: .; V: TRBV7-3
CDR3: CASTPGLGKIYEQYF; DNA: TGTGCCAGTACCCCGGGACTAGGCAAAATCTACGAGCAGTACTTC; size: .; J: TRBJ2-7; D: TRBD2; V: TRBV19
CDR3: CASSVVLRGAYEQYF; DNA: TGTGCCAGCAGCGTAGTTTTGCGGGGGGCGTACGAGCAGTACTTC; size: .; J: TRBJ2-7; D: TRBD2; V: TRBV9
CDR3: CASSDREISYGYTF; DNA: TGTGCCAGTAGCGACAGGGAAATAAGCTATGGCTACACCTTC; size: few; J: TRBJ1-2; D: TRBD1; V: TRBV19
CDR3: CASSYSLRGDQPQHF; DNA: TGTGCCAGCAGTTACTCTCTCAGGGGGGATCAGCCCCAGCATTTT; size: .; J: TRBJ1-5; D: TRBD1; V: TRBV6-5
CDR3: CSVDPQGTEAFF; DNA: TGCAGCGTTGACCCCCAGGGAACTGAAGCTTTCTTT; size: .; J: TRBJ1-1; D: .; V: TRBV29-1
CDR3: CASSGAGTSRKEYNEQFF; DNA: TGTGCCAGCAGTGGAGCCGGGACTAGCAGGAAAGAATACAATGAGCAGTTCTTC; size: .; J: TRBJ2-1; D: TRBD2; V: TRBV2
CDR3: CASSSGGDTQYF; DNA: TGTGCCAGCAGCTCCGGGGGAGATACGCAGTATTTT; size: .; J: TRBJ2-3; D: .; V: TRBV7-2
CDR3: CASERVTSSYEQYF; DNA: TGTGCCAGCGAGCGAGTGACGAGCTCCTACGAGCAGTACTTC; size: .; J: TRBJ2-7; D: .; V: TRBV28
CDR3: CASRAPSNQPQHF; DNA: TGTGCCAGCAGGGCCCCGAGTAATCAGCCCCAGCATTTT; size: .; J: TRBJ1-5; D: .; V: TRBV6-1
CDR3: CASSLDSGSGNTIYF; DNA: TGTGCTAGCAGCTTAGATTCGGGTTCTGGAAACACCATATATTTT; size: .; J: TRBJ1-3; D: .; V: TRBV7-7
CDR3: CASNAGQGSYEQYF; DNA: TGTGCCAGCAACGCGGGACAGGGGTCCTACGAGCAGTACTTC; size: many; J: TRBJ2-7; D: TRBD1; V: TRBV11-2
CDR3: CASSREGGLSYFF; DNA: TGTGCCAGCAGCCGAGAGGGGGGGCTATCCTACTTCTTC; size: .; J: TRBJ2-1; D: .; V: TRBV4-2
CDR3: CASNAFISNEKLFF; DNA: TGTGCCAGCAATGCCTTTATCTCTAATGAAAAACTGTTTTTT; size: .; J: TRBJ1-4; D: .; V: TRBV2
CDR3: CASSLVWGNANTGELFF; DNA: TGTGCCAGCAGCTTAGTATGGGGCAACGCGAACACCGGGGAGCTGTTTTTT; size: .; J: TRBJ2-2; D: .; V: TRBV13
CDR3: CASSLTVTTEAFF; DNA: TGTGCCAGCAGCTTAACTGTAACCACCGAAGCTTTCTTT; size: .; J: TRBJ1-1; D: .; V: TRBV7-3
CDR3: CAINDYQDNEQFF; DNA: TGTGCCATCAACGATTATCAGGACAATGAGCAGTTCTTC; size: once; J: TRBJ2-1; D: .; V: TRBV10-3
CDR3: CASSLGGPYEQYF; DNA: TGCGCCAGCAGCTTGGGCGGGCCCTACGAGCAGTACTTC; size: .; J: TRBJ2-7; D: .; V: TRBV5-1
CDR3: CASSMQGALNYGYTF; DNA: TGTGCCAGTAGTATGCAGGGGGCGCTTAACTATGGCTACACCTTC; size: .; J: TRBJ1-2; D: TRBD1; V: TRBV19
CDR3: CASSETLNTGELFF; DNA: TGCGCCAGCAGTGAGACCCTGAACACCGGGGAGCTGTTTTTT; size: .; J: TRBJ2-2; D: .; V: TRBV23-1
CDR3: CASSPSENTEAFF; DNA: TGCGCCAGCAGCCCATCAGAGAACACTGAAGCTTTCTTT; size: .; J: TRBJ1-1; D: .; V: TRBV5-1
CDR3: CAWSVMIYNSPLHF; DNA: TGTGCCTGGAGTGTGATGATATATAATTCACCCCTCCACTTT; size: .; J: TRBJ1-6; D: .; V: TRBV30